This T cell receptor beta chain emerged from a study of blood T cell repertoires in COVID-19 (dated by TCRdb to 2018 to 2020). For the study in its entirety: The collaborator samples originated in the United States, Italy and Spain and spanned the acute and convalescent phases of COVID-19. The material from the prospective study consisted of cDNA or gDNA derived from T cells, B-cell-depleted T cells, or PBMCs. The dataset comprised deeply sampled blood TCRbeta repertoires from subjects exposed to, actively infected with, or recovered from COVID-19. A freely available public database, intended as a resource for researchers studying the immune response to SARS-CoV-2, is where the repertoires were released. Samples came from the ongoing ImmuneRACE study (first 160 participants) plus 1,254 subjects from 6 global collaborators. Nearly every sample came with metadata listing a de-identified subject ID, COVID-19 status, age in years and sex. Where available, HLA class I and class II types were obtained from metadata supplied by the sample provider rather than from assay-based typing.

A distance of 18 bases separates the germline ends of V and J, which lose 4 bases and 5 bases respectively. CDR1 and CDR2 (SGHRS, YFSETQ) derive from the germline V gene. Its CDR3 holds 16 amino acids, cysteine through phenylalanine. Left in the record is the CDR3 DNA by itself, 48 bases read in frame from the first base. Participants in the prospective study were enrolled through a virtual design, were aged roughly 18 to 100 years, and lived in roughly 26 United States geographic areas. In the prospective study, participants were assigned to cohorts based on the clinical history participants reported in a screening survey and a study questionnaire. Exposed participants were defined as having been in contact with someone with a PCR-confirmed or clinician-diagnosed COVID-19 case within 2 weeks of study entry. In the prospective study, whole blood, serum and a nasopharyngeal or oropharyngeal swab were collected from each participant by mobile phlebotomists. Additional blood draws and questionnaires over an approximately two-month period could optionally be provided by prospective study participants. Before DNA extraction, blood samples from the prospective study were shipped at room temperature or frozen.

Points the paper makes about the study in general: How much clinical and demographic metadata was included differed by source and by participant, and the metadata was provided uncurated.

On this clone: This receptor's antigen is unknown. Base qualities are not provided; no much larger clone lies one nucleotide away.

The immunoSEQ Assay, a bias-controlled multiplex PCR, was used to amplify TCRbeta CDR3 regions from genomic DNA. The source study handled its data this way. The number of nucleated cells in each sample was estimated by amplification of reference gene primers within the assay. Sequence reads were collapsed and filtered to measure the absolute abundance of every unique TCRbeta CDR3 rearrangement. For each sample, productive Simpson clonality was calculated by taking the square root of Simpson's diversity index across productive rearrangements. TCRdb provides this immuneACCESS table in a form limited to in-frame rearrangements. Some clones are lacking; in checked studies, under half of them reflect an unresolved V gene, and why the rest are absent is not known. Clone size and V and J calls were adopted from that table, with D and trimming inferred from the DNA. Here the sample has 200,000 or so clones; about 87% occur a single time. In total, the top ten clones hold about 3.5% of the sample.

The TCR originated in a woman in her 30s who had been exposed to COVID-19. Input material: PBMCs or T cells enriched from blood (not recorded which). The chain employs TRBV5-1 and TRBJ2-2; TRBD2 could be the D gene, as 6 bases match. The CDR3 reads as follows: CASSPEGRGITGELFF. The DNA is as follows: TGCGCCAGCAGCCCTGAAGGTCGGGGGATTACCGGGGAGCTGTTTTTT.